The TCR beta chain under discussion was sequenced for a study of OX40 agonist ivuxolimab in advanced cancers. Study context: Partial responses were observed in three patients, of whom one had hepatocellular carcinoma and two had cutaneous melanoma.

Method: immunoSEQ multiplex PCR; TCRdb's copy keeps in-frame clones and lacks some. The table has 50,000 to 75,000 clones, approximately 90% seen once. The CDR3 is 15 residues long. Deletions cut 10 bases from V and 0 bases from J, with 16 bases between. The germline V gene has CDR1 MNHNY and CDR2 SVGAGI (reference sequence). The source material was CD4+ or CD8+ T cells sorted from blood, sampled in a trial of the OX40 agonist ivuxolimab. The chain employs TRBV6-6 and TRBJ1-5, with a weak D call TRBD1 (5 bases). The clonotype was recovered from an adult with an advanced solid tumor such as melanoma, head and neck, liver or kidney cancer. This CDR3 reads CATGGGMSSNQPQHF. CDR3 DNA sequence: TGTGCCACCGGTGGGGGGATGTCTAGCAATCAGCCCCAGCATTTT.